A selection of T cell receptor beta chains follows, all from one sample in a study of cytomegalovirus exposure and HLA in healthy donors. Data came from immunoSEQ multiplex PCR; TCRdb stores just in-frame clones and leaves some out. Its listing shows approximately 100,000 clones. Sequences were obtained from PBMCs. The source is a man in his fifties or sixties in good health and CMV-seronegative. CDR3s include the opening cysteine and the closing phenylalanine or tryptophan. Each record gives: V gene, J gene, D gene, CDR3 protein. A D gene is named only where the DNA matches it firmly.

v_call: TRBV9
j_call: TRBJ1-1
d_call: -
cdr3_aa: CASSVGQGWTEAFF

v_call: TRBV7-8
j_call: TRBJ2-7
d_call: TRBD2
cdr3_aa: CASRGTSGRADEQYF

v_call: TRBV6-1
j_call: TRBJ2-2
d_call: -
cdr3_aa: CASSLDRTGELFF

v_call: TRBV27
j_call: TRBJ1-2
d_call: -
cdr3_aa: CASSLSQATNYGYTF

v_call: TRBV29-1
j_call: TRBJ2-3
d_call: -
cdr3_aa: CSVEEGAGTQYF

v_call: TRBV6-5
j_call: TRBJ1-1
d_call: -
cdr3_aa: CASSYVRGYLTEAFF

v_call: TRBV2
j_call: TRBJ1-4
d_call: TRBD1
cdr3_aa: CASSGQGIEEKLFF

v_call: TRBV9
j_call: TRBJ1-1
d_call: TRBD1
cdr3_aa: CASSSQGVGTEAFF

v_call: TRBV5-5
j_call: TRBJ1-2
d_call: TRBD1
cdr3_aa: CASSPRTGGGYTF

v_call: TRBV6-1
j_call: TRBJ1-1
d_call: -
cdr3_aa: CATRGHQNTEAFF

v_call: TRBV21-1
j_call: TRBJ1-2
d_call: -
cdr3_aa: CASSKDFVRGTYGYTF

v_call: TRBV29-1
j_call: TRBJ1-1
d_call: -
cdr3_aa: CSGQVGVNTEAFF

v_call: TRBV5-1
j_call: TRBJ2-7
d_call: TRBD2
cdr3_aa: CASSLGTSGLYEQYF

v_call: TRBV7-9
j_call: TRBJ1-1
d_call: TRBD1
cdr3_aa: CASSFRTGGRGEDTEAFF

v_call: TRBV2
j_call: TRBJ2-7
d_call: TRBD2
cdr3_aa: CASRQDVLAAVYEQYF

v_call: TRBV7-9
j_call: TRBJ1-1
d_call: TRBD1
cdr3_aa: CASSSGTGANTEAFF

v_call: TRBV5-4
j_call: TRBJ2-7
d_call: -
cdr3_aa: CASSLEPAPSRDEQYF